One sample yielded the 32 T cell receptor beta chains listed below, sequenced in a study of blood T cells in healthy people across ages. Alongside a J-beta primer mix, a sample-barcoded 5' primer served in a second PCR lasting about 7 to 12 cycles. TCRdb analysed the 5' RACE reads with MiXCR anew, one entry per CDR3 protein. This sample has 630,000 or so distinct CDR3 sequences, with approximately 31% found just once. Sequenced input: blood. These receptors were collected from a woman of 80 years or more in good health.

This clonotype was detected many times. The rearrangement joins TRBV4-1 to TRBJ1-4; no definite D call. Germline CDR1 reads MGHRA; CDR2 reads YSYEKL. V lost 1 base and J 0 bases, leaving 9 bases between the germline ends. CDR3 size: 16 residues. CDR3 amino acids: CASSQASVATNEKLFF. CDR3 bases: TGCGCCAGCAGCCAAGCGTCCGTGGCAACTAATGAAAAACTGTTTTTT.

V and J are TRBV7-2 and TRBJ1-5; D is undetermined. The germline V and J ends were trimmed by 2 bases and 4 bases, with 12 bases remaining between them. There are 15 residues in the CDR3. Germline lookup yields CDR1 SGHTA and CDR2 FQGNSA. The CDR3 is CASSLKRGWNQPQHF. The CDR3 DNA reads TGTGCCAGCAGCTTAAAGCGGGGTTGGAATCAGCCCCAGCATTTT.

The chain uses TRBV29-1 and TRBJ1-1; D uncertain. With 4 bases removed from V and 4 bases from J, the gap between germline ends came to 10 bases. The germline V gene has CDR1 SQVTM and CDR2 ANQGSEA. The CDR3 consists of 12 residues. The CDR3 bases are TGCAGCGTTGGAGCCTCCAGCACTGAAGCTTTCTTT. This sequence encodes CSVGASSTEAFF. The entire variable domain, with the rest obtained from reference TRBV29-1 and TRBJ1-1, is as follows: SAVISQKPSRDICQRGTSLTIQCQVDSQVTMMFWYRQQPGQSLTLIATANQGSEATYESGFVIDKFPISRPNLTFSTLTVSNMSPEDSSIYLCSVGASSTEAFFGQGTRLTVV.

The chain carries TRBV4-1 and TRBJ2-3, with unresolved D. The CDR3 totals 13 residues. CDR1 is MGHRA, CDR2 YSYEKL, per germline. Trimming cost V 4 bases and J 2 bases, with 7 bases left between them. This CDR3 reads CASSLFYTDTQYF. The CDR3 region has the DNA TGCGCCAGCAGCCTATTTTACACAGATACGCAGTATTTT.

This clonotype was seen ten or more times. The chain has TRBV6-2 or TRBV6-3 and TRBJ2-2; D possibly uses TRBD1 or TRBD2 (5 bases each). The V gene's germline CDR1 is MNHEY and CDR2 SVGEGT. The CDR3 length is 12 residues. Trimming pared 6 bases from V and 6 bases from J, leaving 8 bases between. CDR3 protein: CASSRGSGELFF. CDR3 in DNA: TGTGCCAGCAGCCGGGGCTCCGGGGAGCTGTTTTTT.

This clonotype appeared many times. V and J are TRBV7-2 and TRBJ2-3; D ambiguous. Trimming removed 2 bases at V and 2 bases at J, with 8 bases between. Germline assignment: CDR1 SGHTA and CDR2 FQGNSA. This CDR3 has 14 residues. DNA of the CDR3: TGTGCCAGCAGCTTACCGCAGATCACAGATACGCAGTATTTT. Its translation: CASSLPQITDTQYF.

This clonotype was seen ten or more times. This chain uses TRBV27 with TRBJ1-6; maybe TRBD1 (6 bases). The ends were cut back, 6 bases at V and 10 bases at J, with 13 bases in the middle. Per the germline V gene, CDR1 is MNHEY and CDR2 is SMNVEV (reference sequence). The CDR3 totals 13 residues. CDR3 bases: TGTGCCAGCAGGGACCCTGGGGGCTCACCCCTCCACTTT. It translates to CASRDPGGSPLHF.

This clonotype was found many times. The J gene is TRBJ2-2, the V gene TRBV20-1; no definite D call. This CDR3 has 14 residues. Trimming pared 2 bases from V and 0 bases from J, leaving 7 bases between. Germline V gives CDR1 DFQATT, CDR2 SNEGSKA (reference sequence). CDR3 nucleotide sequence: TGCAGTGCTAGACGAGAGGCGAACACCGGGGAGCTGTTTTTT. Translated: CSARREANTGELFF.

The chain is built from TRBV15 and TRBJ1-1, with TRBD1 matching 8 bases. Germline V CDR1 and CDR2: LNHNV, YYDKDF (reference sequence). After removal of 0 bases from V and 4 bases from J, the junction contained 10 bases not matched to a gene. The CDR3 runs to 17 residues. CDR3 amino acids: CATSRDLPGGRGTEAFF. The CDR3 coding sequence is TGTGCCACCAGCAGAGACCTCCCAGGGGGCCGGGGCACTGAAGCTTTCTTT.

Many counts were recorded for this clonotype. The V and J genes are TRBV4-1 and TRBJ2-3, with D perhaps given as TRBD1 or TRBD2 (5 bases each). This CDR3 comprises 14 residues. The germline V gene has CDR1 MGHRA and CDR2 YSYEKL. Between the trimmed V and J ends, which lost 0 bases and 6 bases, there was a span of 10 bases. The CDR3 loop reads CASSQEGVGDTQYF. The CDR3 coding sequence is TGCGCCAGCAGCCAAGAGGGGGTAGGGGATACGCAGTATTTT.

The chain links TRBV20-1 to TRBJ2-7; 7 nucleotides align to TRBD2. This CDR3 is 15 amino acids long. V lost 0 bases and J lost 7; bases outside the gene matches: 12. CDR1 is DFQATT and CDR2 is SNEGSKA in the germline V gene (reference sequence). This CDR3 is CSAREGGAVRREQYF. The DNA of the CDR3 is TGCAGTGCTAGAGAGGGAGGGGCAGTTCGACGAGAGCAGTACTTC.

The chain uses TRBV5-1 and TRBJ2-5, with TRBD2 identical over 8 bases. The CDR3 loop spans 20 amino acids. Germline V gives CDR1 SGHRS, CDR2 YFSETQ. J lost 2 bases, V lost 3 bases, and 21 bases had no gene match. The CDR3 DNA reads as TGCGCCAGCAGCTCCGCTCCGCTAGCGGGCCCACCGTCGGTGCAAGAGACCCAGTACTTC. It encodes CASSSAPLAGPPSVQETQYF. Using reference TRBV5-1 and TRBJ2-5 for the parts outside the CDR3, the full variable domain is KAGVTQTPRYLIKTRGQQVTLSCSPISGHRSVSWYQQTPGQGLQFLFEYFSETQRNKGNFPGRFSGRQFSNSRSEMNVSTLELGDSALYLCASSSAPLAGPPSVQETQYFGPGTRLLVL.

This clonotype was seen many times. The chain employs TRBV27 and TRBJ1-2, with 9 bases matching TRBD1. The germline V gene has CDR1 MNHEY and CDR2 SMNVEV (reference sequence). The CDR3 has 13 amino acids. V shed 6 bases, J shed 4 bases, and the junction held 3 bases outside the gene matches. The CDR3 protein is CASRRDRAYGYTF. Written as DNA, the CDR3 is TGTGCCAGCAGACGGGACAGGGCCTATGGCTACACCTTC.

The rearrangement links TRBV30 to TRBJ1-5; D unresolved. Germline values: CDR1 GTSNPN, CDR2 SVGIG (reference sequence). The germline V and J ends were trimmed by 1 base and 4 bases, with 11 bases remaining between them. The CDR3 is 14 residues long. The CDR3 loop is CAWSAYLANQPQHF. The CDR3 nucleotides read TGTGCCTGGAGTGCCTACCTAGCGAATCAGCCCCAGCATTTT.

This sequence joins TRBV2 and TRBJ2-1; possibly TRBD2 for D (6 bases). Germline V gene lookup returns CDR1 SNHLY and CDR2 FYNNEI. The CDR3 spans 14 residues. V was trimmed by 6 bases and J by 2 bases, leaving 11 bases between them. The CDR3 bases are TGTGCCAGCAGGGGACTGTTAACCTACAATGAGCAGTTCTTC. It yields the protein CASRGLLTYNEQFF. Supplemented by reference TRBV2 and TRBJ2-1, the full variable domain reads EPEVTQTPSHQVTQMGQEVILRCVPISNHLYFYWYRQILGQKVEFLVSFYNNEISEKSEIFDDQFSVERPDGSNFTLKIRSTKLEDSAMYFCASRGLLTYNEQFFGPGTRLTVL.

A remark on this clonotype: With a much larger clone just one base away, this may be a read error. The rearrangement uses TRBV5-1 and TRBJ2-7, with TRBD1 identical over 8 bases. CDR1 and CDR2 from the germline V gene are SGHRS and YFSETQ. Germline trimming cut 3 bases from V and 7 bases from J; bases unmatched to any gene: 12. CDR3 size: 15 residues. The chain's CDR3 is CASSSGGVGYNEQYF. The CDR3 nucleotides are TGCGCCAGCAGCTCAGGGGGCGTAGGTTACAATGAGCAGTACTTC.

This rearrangement joins TRBV2 to TRBJ2-7, with TRBD2 matching 8 bases. J was trimmed by 7 bases and V by 6 bases; bases with no gene match: 14. The germline V gene has CDR1 SNHLY and CDR2 FYNNEI. The CDR3 has 15 amino acids. The CDR3 DNA reads TGTGCCAGCAGGGGACTAGGGGGGGGGTACAATGAGCAGTACTTC. Protein sequence: CASRGLGGGYNEQYF.

The genes are TRBV5-1 and TRBJ1-4; 10 bases align to TRBD1. J was trimmed by 8 bases and V by 3 bases; bases with no gene match: 10. Germline V gene sequence: CDR1 SGHRS, CDR2 YFSETQ. The CDR3 is 16 residues long. In nucleotides, the CDR3 is TGCGCCAGCAGCTCGGAACGGGACAGGGGATCGGAAAAACTGTTTTTT. It encodes CASSSERDRGSEKLFF.

This clonotype was observed at least ten times. The CDR3 region has the DNA TGTGCCAGCAGCGTAGGTGGACAGGGATTCAGGGAGACCCAGTACTTC. Protein product: CASSVGGQGFRETQYF. The rearrangement uses TRBV9 and TRBJ2-5; 8 nucleotides agree with TRBD1. The CDR3 totals 16 residues. Germline V gene sequence: CDR1 SGDLS, CDR2 YYNGEE. V shed 0 bases, J shed 5 bases, and the junction held 9 bases outside the gene matches.

For this clonotype: A much larger clone lies one base from this, so it may be a read error. The rearrangement uses TRBV29-1 and TRBJ2-5, with 8 bases matching TRBD2. Germline CDR1 SQVTM, CDR2 ANQGSEA. The CDR3 has 13 residues. This CDR3 reads CSVEGAGEETRYF. CDR3 DNA sequence: TGCAGCGTTGAAGGAGCGGGGGAAGAGACCCGGTACTTC.

This clonotype was observed many times. The J gene is TRBJ1-2, the V gene TRBV7-2, with unresolved D. Germline CDR1 reads SGHTA; CDR2 reads FQGNSA. The CDR3 totals 14 residues. V was clipped by 1 base and J by 6 bases, with 12 bases between them. For the CDR3, the DNA is TGTGCCAGCAGCTTAGTAGGTGTCAGCGATGGCTACACCTTC. Its translation is CASSLVGVSDGYTF.

This chain connects TRBV30 to TRBJ1-1; D may be TRBD1 (6 bases). The CDR3 has 13 residues. V was trimmed by 8 bases and J by 4 bases, leaving 17 bases between them. In germline, CDR1 is GTSNPN, CDR2 SVGIG (reference sequence). Here the CDR3 DNA reads TGTGCCGGAACCGGGACATGGGGCACTGAAGCTTTCTTT. Its translation: CAGTGTWGTEAFF.

A remark on this clonotype: A much bigger clone sits one base away, suggesting this may be a read error. The chain carries TRBV7-2 and TRBJ2-1, with 11 nucleotides matching TRBD1. V was clipped by 3 bases and J by 10 bases; unmatched bases: 8. CDR3 length: 15 amino acids. The V gene's germline CDR1 is SGHTA and CDR2 FQGNSA. CDR3 bases: TGTGCCAGCAGCTTGTCTGGACAGGGGGCAGAGGAGCAGTTCTTC. This encodes CASSLSGQGAEEQFF.

The V gene is TRBV7-2, the J gene TRBJ1-5, with D unresolved. V was cut by 4 bases and J by 3 bases, with 13 bases left in between. Per germline, CDR1 SGHTA and CDR2 FQGNSA. CDR3 length equals 15 residues. Here the CDR3 DNA reads TGTGCCAGCAGCTCCTCGGGTATGAACAATCAGCCCCAGCATTTT. It specifies CASSSSGMNNQPQHF.

The sample holds many counts of this clonotype. The gene calls are TRBV5-4 and TRBJ2-3, with 8 bases identical to TRBD1. This CDR3 is built from 16 residues. Germline V CDR1 and CDR2: SGHNT, YYREEE (reference sequence). V trimming: 3 bases; J trimming: 4 bases; junction bases outside the gene matches: 10. This chain's CDR3 is CASSSKRQGASDTQYF. The DNA for the CDR3 is TGTGCCAGCAGCTCAAAGCGGCAGGGGGCGTCAGATACGCAGTATTTT.

This clonotype was observed at least ten times. The rearrangement uses TRBV5-6 and TRBJ2-1; 12 bases match TRBD2. J gave up 6 bases and V 4 bases, and 8 bases lay outside the gene matches. The CDR3 sequence is 16 residues long. The germline V gene encodes CDR1 SGHDT and CDR2 YYEEEE. The CDR3 DNA sequence: TGTGCCAGCAGCCCTTTCCTAGCGGGGGGGGCCAATGAGCAGTTCTTC. Amino acids: CASSPFLAGGANEQFF.

The J gene is TRBJ2-1, the V gene TRBV10-3; 8 bases are shared with TRBD2. CDR3 length: 14 amino acids. V trimming: 2 bases; J trimming: 10 bases; junction bases outside the gene matches: 7. The germline V gene encodes CDR1 ENHRY and CDR2 SYGVKD. CDR3 sequence: CAISEGTRGREQFF. CDR3 DNA: TGTGCCATCAGTGAGGGGACTAGGGGTAGGGAGCAGTTCTTC.

This clonotype was recorded at least ten times. The rearrangement links TRBV7-2 to TRBJ2-3; 7 bases align to TRBD1. Germline V gene lookup returns CDR1 SGHTA and CDR2 FQGNSA. The CDR3 spans 15 residues. Trimming cost V 5 bases and J 5 bases; bases outside gene matches: 10. The CDR3, as DNA: TGTGCCAGCAGCCCGTCGACAGGGTGGGGAGATACGCAGTATTTT. It translates to CASSPSTGWGDTQYF.

A note on this clonotype: It may be a read error: a sequence one base away is much more abundant. The chain uses TRBV29-1 and TRBJ1-2; possible D gene TRBD1, 5 bases. The germline gives CDR1 SQVTM, CDR2 ANQGSEA. Trimming stripped 2 bases from V and 4 bases from J, with 17 bases between. The CDR3 length is 15 residues. The CDR3 nucleotides read TGCAGCGTTGAACGGCGGGGGGAGAGTAGCTATGGCTACACCTTC. Translation: CSVERRGESSYGYTF.

This clonotype was counted at least ten times. The chain carries TRBV5-1 and TRBJ2-3, with 14 bases matching TRBD2. Per germline, CDR1 SGHRS and CDR2 YFSETQ. Trimming at V came to 3 bases and at J to 2 bases, leaving 5 bases not matched to a gene. CDR3 size: 17 residues. The CDR3 DNA sequence: TGCGCCAGCAGCTCCGGACTAGCGGGGGGCAACACAGATACGCAGTATTTT. Its translation is CASSSGLAGGNTDTQYF.

The J gene is TRBJ2-5, the V gene TRBV20-1; TRBD1 agrees at 10 bases. Germline values: CDR1 DFQATT, CDR2 SNEGSKA (reference sequence). Trimming removed 0 bases from V and 5 bases from J; junction bases left unmatched: 6. The CDR3 sequence is 15 residues long. The CDR3 spells CSARDATGGMETQYF. The CDR3 DNA is TGCAGTGCTAGAGACGCGACAGGGGGCATGGAGACCCAGTACTTC.

The rearrangement joins TRBV5-1 to TRBJ2-2; 12 bases match TRBD1. V lost 4 bases to trimming and J lost 5 bases; unmatched junction nucleotides: 6. Germline values: CDR1 SGHRS, CDR2 YFSETQ. The CDR3 is 16 residues long. CDR3 residues: CASSLQGQGATGELFF. DNA for the CDR3: TGCGCCAGCAGCCTACAGGGACAGGGGGCTACCGGGGAGCTGTTTTTT. Supplemented by reference TRBV5-1 and TRBJ2-2, the full variable domain reads KAGVTQTPRYLIKTRGQQVTLSCSPISGHRSVSWYQQTPGQGLQFLFEYFSETQRNKGNFPGRFSGRQFSNSRSEMNVSTLELGDSALYLCASSLQGQGATGELFFGEGSRLTVL.